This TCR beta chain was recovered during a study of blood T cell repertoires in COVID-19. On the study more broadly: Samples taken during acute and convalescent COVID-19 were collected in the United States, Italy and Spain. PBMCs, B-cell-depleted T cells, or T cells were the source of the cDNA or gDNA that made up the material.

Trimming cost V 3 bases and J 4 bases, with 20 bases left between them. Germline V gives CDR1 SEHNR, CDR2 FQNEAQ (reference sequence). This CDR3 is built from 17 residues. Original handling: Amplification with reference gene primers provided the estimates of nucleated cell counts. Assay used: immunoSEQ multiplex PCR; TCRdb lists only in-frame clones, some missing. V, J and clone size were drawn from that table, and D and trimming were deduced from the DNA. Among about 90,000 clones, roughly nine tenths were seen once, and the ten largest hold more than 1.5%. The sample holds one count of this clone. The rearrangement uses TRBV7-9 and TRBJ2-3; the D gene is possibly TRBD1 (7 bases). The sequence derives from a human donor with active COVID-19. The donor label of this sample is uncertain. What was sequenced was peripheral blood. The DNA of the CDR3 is TGTGCCAGCAGCTTGATGGGAGGACAGGTGGGTCCAGATACGCAGTATTTT. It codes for CASSLMGGQVGPDTQYF.